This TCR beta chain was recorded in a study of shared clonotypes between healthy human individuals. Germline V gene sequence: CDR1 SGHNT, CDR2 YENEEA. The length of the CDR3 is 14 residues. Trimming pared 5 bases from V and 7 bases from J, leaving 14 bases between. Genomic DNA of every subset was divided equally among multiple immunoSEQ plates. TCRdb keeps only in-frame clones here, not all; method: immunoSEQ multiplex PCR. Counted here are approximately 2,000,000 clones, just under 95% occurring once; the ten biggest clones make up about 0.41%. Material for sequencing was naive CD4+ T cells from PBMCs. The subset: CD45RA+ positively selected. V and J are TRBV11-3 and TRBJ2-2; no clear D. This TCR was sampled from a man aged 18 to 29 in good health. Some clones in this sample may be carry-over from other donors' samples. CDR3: CASSQTGFGGELFF. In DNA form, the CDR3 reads TGTGCCAGCAGCCAAACGGGTTTTGGCGGGGAGCTGTTTTTT.